A single sample is the source of the 30 T cell receptor beta chains below, sequenced in a study of OX40 agonist ivuxolimab in advanced cancers. Only in-frame clones appear in the TCRdb table, and some are missing; sequencing was by immunoSEQ multiplex PCR. Among 45,000 to 60,000 clones listed, roughly four fifths were seen once. The sample was CD4+ or CD8+ T cells sorted from blood, taken in a trial of the OX40 agonist ivuxolimab. All receptors derive from an adult with an advanced solid tumor such as melanoma, head and neck, liver or kidney cancer.

The V gene is TRBV4-1, the J gene TRBJ1-4; no reliable D call. Germline values: CDR1 MGHRA, CDR2 YSYEKL. Between the trimmed V and J ends, which lost 4 bases and 0 bases, there was a span of 12 bases. The CDR3 length is 16 residues. This chain's CDR3 is CASSLATFATNEKLFF. CDR3 DNA sequence: TGCGCCAGCAGCCTGGCAACTTTTGCAACTAATGAAAAACTGTTTTTT.

CDR3 nucleotides: TGTGCCAGCAGTTTAAACAGGTTCGGCGAGCAGTACTTC. Translated, it gives CASSLNRFGEQYF. The chain carries TRBV28 and TRBJ2-7; TRBD1 might be the D (5 bases). V gave up 2 bases and J gave up 6 bases, with 11 bases separating them. The CDR3 runs 13 residues. The V gene's germline CDR1 is MDHEN and CDR2 SYDVKM.

The rearrangement joins TRBV19 to TRBJ1-1; the D gene is possibly TRBD1 (5 bases). The germline CDR1 and CDR2 sequences are LNHDA and SQIVND (reference sequence). V was cut by 5 bases and J by 1 base, with 17 bases left in between. The CDR3 is made up of 16 amino acids. The CDR3 protein is CASSPRTGVSNTEAFF. The DNA of the CDR3 is TGTGCCAGTAGTCCACGGACGGGGGTTTCGAACACTGAAGCTTTCTTT.

J is TRBJ2-1 and V is TRBV5-4; perhaps TRBD2 as D (5 bases). Germline CDR1 SGHNT, CDR2 YYREEE (reference sequence). V gave up 3 bases and J gave up 9 bases, with 19 bases separating them. The CDR3 runs 15 residues. This CDR3 reads CASSWAGLKGSEQFF. For the CDR3, the DNA is TGTGCCAGCAGCTGGGCTGGACTGAAGGGCTCTGAGCAGTTCTTC.

V and J are TRBV11-3 and TRBJ2-1; 15 bases line up with TRBD2. Germline-derived CDR1 and CDR2 are SGHNT and YENEEA. V shed 5 bases, J shed 8 bases, and the junction held 16 bases outside the gene matches. The length of the CDR3 is 19 residues. Here the CDR3 reads CASSAWGGLAGGASDEQFF. The CDR3 nucleotides are TGTGCCAGCAGCGCTTGGGGGGGACTAGCGGGAGGCGCGTCCGATGAGCAGTTCTTC.

This rearrangement joins TRBV11-2 to TRBJ2-7, with 9 nucleotides matching TRBD1. The CDR3 is 12 residues long. Germline loops: CDR1 SGHAT, CDR2 FQNNGV. V lost 5 bases, J lost 5 bases, and 1 base stayed unmatched. Written as DNA, the CDR3 is TGTGCCAGCAGCCGGGACAGGGACGAGCAGTACTTC. Amino acids: CASSRDRDEQYF.

The gene calls are TRBV7-9 and TRBJ2-5; 10 nucleotides agree with TRBD2. Germline V gives CDR1 SEHNR, CDR2 FQNEAQ (reference sequence). Trimming removed 3 bases from V and 1 base from J; junction bases left unmatched: 11. This CDR3 is built from 18 residues. The CDR3 region is CASSFRAGGARAQETQYF. The CDR3 DNA reads TGTGCCAGCAGCTTCCGAGCGGGAGGGGCAAGAGCCCAAGAGACCCAGTACTTC.

The chain combines TRBV4-1 with TRBJ2-7, with 10 nucleotides matching TRBD2. The germline V gene encodes CDR1 MGHRA and CDR2 YSYEKL. This CDR3 comprises 15 residues. J lost 3 bases, V lost 2 bases, and 4 bases had no gene match. As DNA, the CDR3 is TGCGCCAGCAGCCAACTAGCGGGAGCCCTCTACGAGCAGTACTTC. This codes for CASSQLAGALYEQYF.

This rearrangement joins TRBV7-2 to TRBJ1-2; D is uncertain. Germline loops: CDR1 SGHTA, CDR2 FQGNSA. With 4 bases removed from V and 4 bases from J, the gap between germline ends came to 10 bases. This CDR3 has 13 amino acids. This chain's CDR3 is CASSSRTVYGYTF. The CDR3 DNA follows: TGTGCCAGCAGCTCAAGAACGGTCTATGGCTACACCTTC.

The chain has TRBV7-8 and TRBJ2-7; 7 nucleotides align to TRBD1. The germline CDR1 and CDR2 sequences are SGHVS and FQNEAQ. The CDR3 length is 13 residues. V shed 5 bases and J 3 bases; nucleotides not matched to a gene: 4. CDR3 amino acids: CASSLGQDYEQYF. The CDR3 DNA follows: TGTGCCAGCAGCCTTGGACAGGACTACGAGCAGTACTTC.

This clone appeared a few times. Here the CDR3 DNA reads TGTGCCACCAGCAGGAAGGGGGGACTAGCGGGTGAGAATGAGCAGTTCTTC. Translated, it gives CATSRKGGLAGENEQFF. The chain is built from TRBV15 and TRBJ2-1, with TRBD2 matching over 12 bases. The ends lost 3 bases at V and 7 bases at J; junction bases unmatched: 10. The CDR3 is 17 amino acids. Germline CDR1 is LNHNV and CDR2 is YYDKDF (reference sequence).

V and J are TRBV5-1 and TRBJ1-2, with 7 bases fitting TRBD1. This CDR3 has 14 amino acids. J lost 8 bases, V lost 1 base, and 8 bases had no gene match. Germline loops: CDR1 SGHRS, CDR2 YFSETQ. The CDR3 protein is CASSLRQGSWGYTF. In DNA, the CDR3 is TGCGCCAGCAGCTTGCGACAGGGTAGTTGGGGCTACACCTTC.

This clone was detected only a few times. The gene calls are TRBV14 and TRBJ2-6; D not certain. The V gene lost 7 bases and the J gene lost 3 bases, with 16 bases spanning the gap. Looked up from germline, CDR1 is SGHDN and CDR2 is FVKESK. CDR3 length: 16 residues. The CDR3 loop is CASTRTKDGGANVLTF. CDR3 nucleotides: TGTGCCAGCACCCGGACGAAGGATGGTGGGGCCAACGTCCTGACTTTC.

This clone was seen only a few times. CDR3 region: CASSSTGTEETQYF. The CDR3 DNA reads as TGTGCCAGCTCATCTACAGGGACTGAAGAGACCCAGTACTTC. The chain is built from TRBV18 and TRBJ2-5; D tentatively reads TRBD1 or TRBD2 (6 bases each). The germline CDR1 and CDR2 sequences are KGHSH and LQKENI. Trimming left V 5 bases short and J 3 bases short, with 13 bases between. The CDR3 runs 14 residues.

V gene TRBV6-5 combines with J gene TRBJ2-7, with a possible D match to TRBD2 (5 bases). Trimming took off 5 bases at V and 5 bases at J, with 13 bases between the two ends. The CDR3 sequence is 13 residues long. Germline CDR1 and CDR2: MNHEY and SVGAGI. The chain's CDR3 is CASSARIGDEQYF. The CDR3 bases are TGTGCCAGCAGTGCTCGGATCGGGGACGAGCAGTACTTC.

This chain joins TRBV6-8 and TRBJ1-1; no definite D call. V shed 0 bases and J shed 3 bases, with 11 bases lying between them. The CDR3 consists of 15 residues. Germline CDR1 is MNHGY and CDR2 is SAAAGT. DNA for the CDR3: TGTGCCAGCAGTTACTCGGCCCTAGGCGACACTGAAGCTTTCTTT. It codes for CASSYSALGDTEAFF.

V and J are TRBV5-1 and TRBJ2-1; tentative D call: TRBD2 (6 bases). CDR1 is SGHRS, CDR2 YFSETQ, per germline. The CDR3 sequence is 15 residues long. V lost 0 bases, J lost 4 bases, and 11 bases lay in between. CDR3 loop: CASSLASGRYNEQFF. The CDR3 DNA reads TGCGCCAGCAGCTTGGCGAGCGGGCGATACAATGAGCAGTTCTTC. Full variable domain (outside the CDR3, taken from reference TRBV5-1 and TRBJ2-1): KAGVTQTPRYLIKTRGQQVTLSCSPISGHRSVSWYQQTPGQGLQFLFEYFSETQRNKGNFPGRFSGRQFSNSRSEMNVSTLELGDSALYLCASSLASGRYNEQFFGPGTRLTVL.

The rearrangement links TRBV6-6 to TRBJ1-5; D is ambiguous. The germline gives CDR1 MNHNY, CDR2 SVGAGI (reference sequence). Trimming stripped 6 bases from V and 4 bases from J, with 7 bases between. This CDR3 region has 12 residues. The CDR3 nucleotides are TGTGCCAGCAGCCCCCCTAATCAGCCCCAGCATTTT. Amino acids: CASSPPNQPQHF.

This clone appeared a single time. The chain joins TRBV7-3 to TRBJ2-7; no clear D gene. This CDR3 region has 13 residues. CDR1 is SGHTA and CDR2 is FQGTGA in the germline V gene. V was trimmed by 2 bases and J by 7 bases, leaving 12 bases between them. CDR3 in amino acids: CASSLGLFREQYF. CDR3 nucleotide sequence: TGTGCCAGCAGCTTAGGTCTGTTCCGTGAGCAGTACTTC.

The chain recombines TRBV6-5 with TRBJ2-1; 8 nucleotides match TRBD2. Germline CDR1 MNHEY, CDR2 SVGAGI. This CDR3 region has 14 residues. The V gene end was trimmed by 5 bases and the J gene end by 3 bases; junction bases not matched to a gene: 3. The CDR3 DNA reads as TGTGCCAGCAGTGTTAGCGGGAACTACAATGAGCAGTTCTTC. Residues: CASSVSGNYNEQFF.

The chain carries TRBV7-8 and TRBJ2-1, with D tentatively TRBD2 (5 bases). CDR1 is SGHVS and CDR2 is FQNEAQ in the germline V gene. This CDR3 contains 13 residues. The ends were cut back, 2 bases at V and 4 bases at J, with 6 bases in the middle. The CDR3 loop reads CASSLREYNEQFF. DNA for the CDR3: TGTGCCAGCAGCTTACGGGAATACAATGAGCAGTTCTTC.

The chain's CDR3 is CASSTQGGSLVNEQFF. CDR3 sequence (DNA): TGTGCCAGCAGCACCCAAGGGGGTTCGCTAGTCAATGAGCAGTTCTTC. This rearrangement joins TRBV9 to TRBJ2-1, with a possible D match to TRBD1 (6 bases). Germline V CDR1 and CDR2: SGDLS, YYNGEE. The CDR3 runs 16 residues. The ends were cut back, 4 bases at V and 6 bases at J, with 20 bases in the middle.

This clone was picked up one time. V usage is TRBV2 and J usage is TRBJ2-3; 11 nucleotides match TRBD2. V was pared by 3 bases and J by 1 base, with 3 bases of the junction left unmatched. The CDR3 consists of 16 residues. The germline CDR1 and CDR2 sequences are SNHLY and FYNNEI. This CDR3 is CASSDLGLAGTDTQYF. CDR3 nucleotide sequence: TGTGCCAGCAGTGACCTGGGACTAGCGGGCACAGATACGCAGTATTTT.

The CDR3 region has the DNA TGTGCCAGTAGTAGGGGCGTCGGCGAGGCTTTCTTT. This encodes CASSRGVGEAFF. The chain has TRBV19 and TRBJ1-1, with D tentatively TRBD1 (5 bases). Looked up from germline, CDR1 is LNHDA and CDR2 is SQIVND (reference sequence). The CDR3 is made up of 12 amino acids. The V end was cut by 4 bases, the J end by 11 bases, with 14 bases between.

This clone was observed a few times. The chain couples TRBV27 to TRBJ2-3; D uncertain. Trimming took off 5 bases at V and 2 bases at J, with 11 bases between the two ends. The CDR3 is 14 amino acids. Germline CDR1 is MNHEY and CDR2 is SMNVEV (reference sequence). The CDR3 sequence is CASSLTKATDTQYF. The CDR3 bases are TGTGCCAGCAGTCTTACTAAAGCCACAGATACGCAGTATTTT.

The gene calls are TRBV2 and TRBJ2-5, with D uncertain. V dropped 6 bases and J dropped 3 bases, with 5 bases sitting between them. Germline V gene lookup returns CDR1 SNHLY and CDR2 FYNNEI. The CDR3 is 11 amino acids. Here the CDR3 reads CASSQEETQYF. The CDR3 coding sequence is TGTGCCAGCAGCCAAGAAGAGACCCAGTACTTC.

The chain joins TRBV28 to TRBJ2-1, with 12 bases fitting TRBD2. The CDR3 sequence is 17 residues long. Trimming at V came to 5 bases and at J to 6 bases, leaving 11 bases not matched to a gene. CDR1 and CDR2 from the germline V gene are MDHEN and SYDVKM. This CDR3 is CASSTRLAGGQLNEQFF. DNA for the CDR3: TGTGCCAGCAGTACCAGGCTAGCGGGAGGGCAACTCAATGAGCAGTTCTTC.

The chain couples TRBV7-4 to TRBJ1-2; D remains ambiguous. CDR1 is SGHVT and CDR2 is SQSDAQ in the germline V gene. CDR3 length: 16 amino acids. The ends were cut back, 1 base at V and 0 bases at J, with 12 bases in the middle. The CDR3 loop reads CASSLGRRPANYGYTF. In nucleotides, the CDR3 is TGTGCCAGCAGCTTAGGCCGCAGGCCTGCTAACTATGGCTACACCTTC.

The J gene is TRBJ1-6, the V gene TRBV14, with D maybe TRBD1 (5 bases). Germline CDR1 SGHDN, CDR2 FVKESK. CDR3 length equals 16 residues. The V end lost 1 base, the J end lost 3 bases, and 10 bases lay between the germline ends. The CDR3 loop reads CASSQAGHFYNSPLHF. CDR3 DNA: TGTGCCAGCAGCCAAGCTGGACACTTCTATAATTCACCCCTCCACTTT.

The chain combines TRBV7-2 with TRBJ2-1; either TRBD1 or TRBD2 may fit D (5 bases each). This CDR3 has 15 residues. V was pared by 1 base and J by 2 bases, with 9 bases between. Germline values: CDR1 SGHTA, CDR2 FQGNSA. The CDR3 here is CASSLGPGPYNEQFF. The CDR3 DNA is TGTGCCAGCAGCTTAGGTCCGGGACCCTACAATGAGCAGTTCTTC.